This T cell receptor beta chain is from a study of blood T cell repertoires in COVID-19. Study details: The United States, Italy and Spain supplied acute and convalescent COVID-19 samples. The cDNA or gDNA used as material had been derived from T cells, B-cell-depleted T cells, or PBMCs.

A single count supports this clone. Germline trimming cut 5 bases from V and 6 bases from J; bases unmatched to any gene: 8. CDR3 length equals 16 residues. CDR1 and CDR2 from the germline V gene are KGHSH and LQKENI. Authors' data handling: By means of reference gene primer amplification, nucleated cell counts were estimated. The assay was immunoSEQ multiplex PCR, and TCRdb's table has in-frame clones only and misses some. For V, J and clone size, that table is used; D and trimming come from the DNA. The sample has more than 110,000 clones, 65% to 80% seen once; the top ten hold around 13%. The origin of this receptor is a man older than 75 with acute or convalescent COVID-19. The source material was peripheral blood. The chain employs TRBV18 and TRBJ1-6, with 9 bases aligning to TRBD1. The CDR3 DNA reads TGTGCCAGCTCAGTGACAGGGGGAACGGTTAATTCACCCCTCCACTTT. This codes for CASSVTGGTVNSPLHF.